Detailed here is one TCR beta chain. Its antigen is as yet unknown. This record belongs to a study of radiation and T cells in renal cell carcinoma. Study-wide results and limits: Irradiated tumors held more dominant CDR3 motifs than control tumors. Intratumoral heterogeneity was not captured in these approximately 1 g regions. Irradiated tumors had higher TCR clonality than control tumors.

Trimming cost V 4 bases and J 1 base, with 7 bases left between them. The CDR3 contains 12 residues. Germline assignment: CDR1 SQVTM and CDR2 ANQGSEA. Stated treatment: treatment-naive control, cytoreductive nephrectomy. Sequenced control tumors were from over ten males and several females, median age approximately 60. Sequencing was performed with immunoSEQ multiplex PCR; in TCRdb, only in-frame clones are kept and a portion is missing. The data hold 15,000 or so clones, with under 70% observed a single time. The clonotype comes from a man aged 35 to 55 with renal cell carcinoma. The V gene is TRBV29-1, the J gene TRBJ1-1; D call uncertain. Sample: tumor tissue, taken from a patient whose treatment was nephrectomy without radiotherapy. CDR3 bases: TGCAGCGTTGCGGATGGGAACACTGAAGCTTTCTTT. It translates to CSVADGNTEAFF.